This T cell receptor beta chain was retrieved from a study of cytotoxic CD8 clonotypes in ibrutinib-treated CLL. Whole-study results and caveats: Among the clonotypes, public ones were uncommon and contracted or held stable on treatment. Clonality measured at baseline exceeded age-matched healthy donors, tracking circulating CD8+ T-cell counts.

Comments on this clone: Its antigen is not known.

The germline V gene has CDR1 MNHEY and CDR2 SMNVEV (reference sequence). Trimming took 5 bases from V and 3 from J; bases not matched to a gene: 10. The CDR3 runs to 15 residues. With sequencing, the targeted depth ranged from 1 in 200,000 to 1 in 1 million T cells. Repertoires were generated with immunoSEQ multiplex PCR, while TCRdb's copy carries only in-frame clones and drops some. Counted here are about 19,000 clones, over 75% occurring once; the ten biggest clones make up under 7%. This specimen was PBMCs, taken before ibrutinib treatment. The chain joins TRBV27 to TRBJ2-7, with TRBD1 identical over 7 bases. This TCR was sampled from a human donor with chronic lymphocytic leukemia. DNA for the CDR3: TGTGCCAGCAGTCACTATCGACAGGGTCTCTACGAGCAGTACTTC. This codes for CASSHYRQGLYEQYF.